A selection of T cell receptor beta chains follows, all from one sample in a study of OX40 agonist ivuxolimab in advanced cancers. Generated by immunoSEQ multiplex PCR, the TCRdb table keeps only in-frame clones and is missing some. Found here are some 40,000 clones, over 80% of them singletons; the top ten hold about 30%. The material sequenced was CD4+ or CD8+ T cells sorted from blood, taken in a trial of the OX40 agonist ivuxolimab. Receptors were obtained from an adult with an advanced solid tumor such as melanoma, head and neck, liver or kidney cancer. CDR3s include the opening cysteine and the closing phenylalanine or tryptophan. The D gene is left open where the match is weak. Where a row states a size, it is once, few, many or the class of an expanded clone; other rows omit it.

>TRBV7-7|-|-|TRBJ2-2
CASSPGWNTGELFF
TGTGCTAGCAGCCCAGGCTGGAACACCGGGGAGCTGTTTTTT
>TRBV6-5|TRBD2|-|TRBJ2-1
CASGSGSSDEQFF
TGTGCCAGCGGCAGCGGGAGTTCGGATGAGCAGTTCTTC
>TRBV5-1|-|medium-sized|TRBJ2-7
CASSSGAPYTYEQYF
TGCGCCAGCAGCTCCGGGGCCCCATACACCTACGAGCAGTACTTC
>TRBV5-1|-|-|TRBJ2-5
CASSLYSKETQYF
TGCGCCAGCAGCTTGTACAGTAAAGAGACCCAGTACTTC
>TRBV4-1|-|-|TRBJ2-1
CASSQEGDHEQFF
TGCGCCAGCAGCCAAGAAGGGGACCATGAGCAGTTCTTC
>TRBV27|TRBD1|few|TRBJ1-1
CASSTTGRTEAFF
TGTGCCAGCAGTACGACAGGGAGGACTGAAGCTTTCTTT
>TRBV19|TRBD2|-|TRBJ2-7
CASSMAGGLVEQYF
TGTGCCAGTAGTATGGCGGGAGGTCTGGTCGAGCAGTACTTC
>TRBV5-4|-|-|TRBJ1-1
CASSDSIDRPNTEAFF
TGTGCCAGCAGCGATTCCATCGACAGGCCGAACACTGAAGCTTTCTTT
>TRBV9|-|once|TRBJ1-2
CASSVTGTHTLGGYTF
TGTGCCAGCAGCGTCACCGGGACTCATACCTTAGGGGGCTACACCTTC
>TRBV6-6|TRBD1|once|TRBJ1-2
CASSDRGRDGYTF
TGTGCCAGCAGCGACAGGGGGCGCGACGGCTACACCTTC
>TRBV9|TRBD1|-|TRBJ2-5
CASSDGTGGAETQYF
TGTGCCAGCAGCGATGGGACAGGGGGCGCAGAGACCCAGTACTTC
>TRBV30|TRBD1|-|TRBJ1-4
CAGQGGEKLFF
TGTGCCGGACAGGGCGGTGAAAAACTGTTTTTT
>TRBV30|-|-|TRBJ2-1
CAWSAGLSSYNEQFF
TGTGCCTGGAGCGCGGGGCTTAGCTCCTACAATGAGCAGTTCTTC
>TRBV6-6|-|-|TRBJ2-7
CASSPGSSYEQYF
TGTGCCAGCAGCCCCGGTTCGAGTTACGAGCAGTACTTC
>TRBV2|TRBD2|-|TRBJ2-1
CASSATSGAYNEQFF
TGTGCCAGCAGCGCGACTAGCGGGGCCTACAATGAGCAGTTCTTC
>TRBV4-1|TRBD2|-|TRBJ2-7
CATSISASGRAGYEQYF
TGCGCCACCTCAATATCCGCTAGCGGGAGGGCGGGTTACGAGCAGTACTTC
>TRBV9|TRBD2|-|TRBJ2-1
CASSVVSSGAYNEQFF
TGTGCCAGCAGCGTAGTCTCTAGCGGGGCCTACAATGAGCAGTTCTTC
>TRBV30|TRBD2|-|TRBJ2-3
CASEREGLTDTQYF
TGTGCCTCAGAGCGGGAGGGCCTCACAGATACGCAGTATTTT
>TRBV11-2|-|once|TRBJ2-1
CASSQRTGDEQFF
TGTGCCAGCAGCCAAAGAACTGGGGATGAGCAGTTCTTC
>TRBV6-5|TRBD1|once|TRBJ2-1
CASQLTGGSYNEQFF
TGTGCCAGCCAACTGACAGGGGGCTCCTACAATGAGCAGTTCTTC
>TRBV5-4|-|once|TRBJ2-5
CASRAGTDQETQYF
TGTGCCAGCAGAGCCGGGACGGACCAAGAGACCCAGTACTTC
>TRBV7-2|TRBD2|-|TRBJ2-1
CASSLARGGRDEQFF
TGTGCCAGCAGCTTAGCGCGGGGGGGACGGGATGAGCAGTTCTTC
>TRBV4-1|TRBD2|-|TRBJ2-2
CASSPGLAQTGELFF
TGCGCCAGCAGCCCGGGACTAGCGCAGACCGGGGAGCTGTTTTTT
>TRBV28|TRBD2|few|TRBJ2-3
CASRLAGVGTDTQYF
TGTGCCAGCAGGCTAGCGGGAGTTGGGACAGATACGCAGTATTTT